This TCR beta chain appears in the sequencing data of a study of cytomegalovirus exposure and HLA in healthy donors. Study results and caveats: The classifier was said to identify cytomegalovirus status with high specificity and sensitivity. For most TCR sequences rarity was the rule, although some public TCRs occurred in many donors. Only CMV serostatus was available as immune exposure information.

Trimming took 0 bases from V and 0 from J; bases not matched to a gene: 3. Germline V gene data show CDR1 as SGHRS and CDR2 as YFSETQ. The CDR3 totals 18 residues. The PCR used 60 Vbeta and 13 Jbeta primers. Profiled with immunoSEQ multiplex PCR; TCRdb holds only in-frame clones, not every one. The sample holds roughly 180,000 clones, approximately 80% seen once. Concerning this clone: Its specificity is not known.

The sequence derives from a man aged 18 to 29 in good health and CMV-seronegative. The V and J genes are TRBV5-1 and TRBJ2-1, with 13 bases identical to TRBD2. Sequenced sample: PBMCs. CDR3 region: CASSLGLAGGGSYNEQFF. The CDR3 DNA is TGCGCCAGCAGCTTGGGACTAGCGGGGGGCGGCTCCTACAATGAGCAGTTCTTC.